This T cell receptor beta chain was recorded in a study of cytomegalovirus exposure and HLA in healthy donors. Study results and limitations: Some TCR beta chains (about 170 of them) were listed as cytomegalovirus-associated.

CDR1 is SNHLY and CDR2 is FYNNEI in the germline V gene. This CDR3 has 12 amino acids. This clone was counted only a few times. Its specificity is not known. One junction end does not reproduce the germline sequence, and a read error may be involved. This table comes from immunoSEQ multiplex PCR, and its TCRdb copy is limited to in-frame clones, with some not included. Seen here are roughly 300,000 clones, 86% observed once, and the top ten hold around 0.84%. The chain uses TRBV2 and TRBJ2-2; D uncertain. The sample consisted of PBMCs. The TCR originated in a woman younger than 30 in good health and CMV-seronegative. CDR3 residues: CASSGNSGELFF. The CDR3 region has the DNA TGTGCCAGCAGTGGGAACAGCGGGGAGCTGTTTTTT.